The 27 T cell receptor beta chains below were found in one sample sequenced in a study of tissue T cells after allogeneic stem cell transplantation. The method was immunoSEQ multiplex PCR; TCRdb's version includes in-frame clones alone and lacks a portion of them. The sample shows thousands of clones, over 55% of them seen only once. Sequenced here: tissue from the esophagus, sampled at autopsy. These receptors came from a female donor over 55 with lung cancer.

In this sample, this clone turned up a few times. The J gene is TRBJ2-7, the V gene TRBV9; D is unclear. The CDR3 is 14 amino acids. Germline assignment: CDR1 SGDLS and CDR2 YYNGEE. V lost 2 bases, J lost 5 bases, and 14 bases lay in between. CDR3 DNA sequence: TGTGCCAGCAGCGTGTCGGGTTACATGGACGAGCAGTACTTC. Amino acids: CASSVSGYMDEQYF.

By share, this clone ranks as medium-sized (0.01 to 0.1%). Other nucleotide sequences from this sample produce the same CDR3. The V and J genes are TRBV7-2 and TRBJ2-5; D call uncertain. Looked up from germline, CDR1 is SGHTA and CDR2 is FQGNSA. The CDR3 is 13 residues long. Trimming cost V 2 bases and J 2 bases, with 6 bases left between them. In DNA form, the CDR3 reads TGTGCCAGCAGCTTAACGCCGCAAGAGACCCAGTACTTC. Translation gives CASSLTPQETQYF.

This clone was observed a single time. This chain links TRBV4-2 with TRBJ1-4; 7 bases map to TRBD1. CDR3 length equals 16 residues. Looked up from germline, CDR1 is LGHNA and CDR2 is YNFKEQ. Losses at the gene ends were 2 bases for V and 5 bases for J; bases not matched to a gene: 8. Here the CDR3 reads CASSQSQGNLNEKLFF. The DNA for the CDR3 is TGTGCCAGCAGCCAATCACAGGGGAATCTGAATGAAAAACTGTTTTTT.

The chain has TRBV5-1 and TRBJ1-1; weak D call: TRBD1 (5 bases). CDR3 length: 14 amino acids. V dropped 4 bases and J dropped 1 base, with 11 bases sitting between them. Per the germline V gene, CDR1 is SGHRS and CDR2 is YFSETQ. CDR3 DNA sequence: TGCGCCAGCAGCGGGTGGGGCGGGAACACTGAAGCTTTCTTT. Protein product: CASSGWGGNTEAFF.

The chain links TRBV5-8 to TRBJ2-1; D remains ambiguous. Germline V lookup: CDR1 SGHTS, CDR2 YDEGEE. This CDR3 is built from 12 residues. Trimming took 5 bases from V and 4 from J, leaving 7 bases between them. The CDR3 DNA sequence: TGTGCCAGCAGTTCCGTTTACAATGAGCAGTTCTTC. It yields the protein CASSSVYNEQFF.

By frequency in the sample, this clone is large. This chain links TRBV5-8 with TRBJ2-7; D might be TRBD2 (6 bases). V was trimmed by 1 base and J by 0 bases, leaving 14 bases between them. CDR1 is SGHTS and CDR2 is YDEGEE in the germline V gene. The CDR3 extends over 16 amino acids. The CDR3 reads CASSLFAGSPSYEQYF. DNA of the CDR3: TGTGCCAGCAGCTTGTTCGCGGGATCCCCCTCCTACGAGCAGTACTTC.

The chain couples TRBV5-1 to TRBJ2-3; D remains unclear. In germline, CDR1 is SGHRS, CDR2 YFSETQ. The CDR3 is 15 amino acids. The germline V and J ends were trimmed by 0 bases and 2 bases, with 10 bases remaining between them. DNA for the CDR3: TGCGCCAGCAGCTTGGGTTCTGGGCACACAGATACGCAGTATTTT. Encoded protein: CASSLGSGHTDTQYF.

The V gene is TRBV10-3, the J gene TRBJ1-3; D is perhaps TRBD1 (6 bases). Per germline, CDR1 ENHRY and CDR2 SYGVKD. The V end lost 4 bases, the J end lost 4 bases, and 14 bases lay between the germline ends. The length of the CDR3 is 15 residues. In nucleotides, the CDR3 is TGTGCCATCAGTGCCCACAGGGAAAGAGGAAACACCATATATTTT. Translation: CAISAHRERGNTIYF.

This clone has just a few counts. The CDR3 here is CASSDSSYEQYF. The DNA of the CDR3 is TGTGCCAGCAGCGACAGCTCCTACGAGCAGTACTTC. The chain employs TRBV3-1 (or the pseudogene TRBV3-2) and TRBJ2-7; a possible D gene is TRBD1 (5 bases). Trimming removed 5 bases from V and 0 bases from J, with 5 bases in between. This CDR3 region has 12 residues. Germline V gene data show CDR1 as LGHDT and CDR2 as YNNKEL (reference sequence).

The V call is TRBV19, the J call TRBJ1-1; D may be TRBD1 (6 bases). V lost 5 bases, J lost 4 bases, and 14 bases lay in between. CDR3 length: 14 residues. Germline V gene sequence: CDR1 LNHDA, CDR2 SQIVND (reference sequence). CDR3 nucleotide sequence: TGTGCCAGTAGTGTATCAGGGGAGGGCACTGAAGCTTTCTTT. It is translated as CASSVSGEGTEAFF.

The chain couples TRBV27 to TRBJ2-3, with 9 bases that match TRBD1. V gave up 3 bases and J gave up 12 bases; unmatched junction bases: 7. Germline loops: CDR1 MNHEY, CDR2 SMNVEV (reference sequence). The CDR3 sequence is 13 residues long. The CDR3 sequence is CASSFGQGNFQYF. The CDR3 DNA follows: TGTGCCAGCAGTTTCGGACAGGGGAATTTCCAGTATTTT.

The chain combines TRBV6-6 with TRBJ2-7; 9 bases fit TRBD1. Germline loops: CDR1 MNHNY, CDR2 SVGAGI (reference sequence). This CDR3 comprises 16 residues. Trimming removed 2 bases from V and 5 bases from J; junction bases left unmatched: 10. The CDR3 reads CASSYVGGTGQNEQYF. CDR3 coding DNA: TGTGCCAGCAGTTACGTCGGGGGGACAGGGCAAAACGAGCAGTACTTC.

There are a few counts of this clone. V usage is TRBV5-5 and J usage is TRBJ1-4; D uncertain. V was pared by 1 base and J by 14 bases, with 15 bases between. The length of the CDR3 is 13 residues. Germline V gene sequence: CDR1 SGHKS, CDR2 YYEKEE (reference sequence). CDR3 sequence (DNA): TGTGCCAGCAGCTTGAGCTCGGCGAGTGGTCTGTTTTTT. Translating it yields CASSLSSASGLFF.

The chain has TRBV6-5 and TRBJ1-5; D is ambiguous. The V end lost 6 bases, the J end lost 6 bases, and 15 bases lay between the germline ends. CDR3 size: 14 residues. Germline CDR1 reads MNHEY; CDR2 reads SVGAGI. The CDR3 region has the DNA TGTGCCAGCAGAGCGACAATGATTGGTCAGCCCCAGCATTTT. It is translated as CASRATMIGQPQHF.

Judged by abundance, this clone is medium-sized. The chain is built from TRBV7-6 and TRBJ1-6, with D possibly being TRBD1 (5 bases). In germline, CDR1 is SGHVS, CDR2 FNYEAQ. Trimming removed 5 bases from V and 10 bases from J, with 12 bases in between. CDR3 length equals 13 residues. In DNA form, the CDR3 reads TGTGCCAGCAGCCGCGGCAGGGCCTCACCCCTCCACTTT. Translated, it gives CASSRGRASPLHF.

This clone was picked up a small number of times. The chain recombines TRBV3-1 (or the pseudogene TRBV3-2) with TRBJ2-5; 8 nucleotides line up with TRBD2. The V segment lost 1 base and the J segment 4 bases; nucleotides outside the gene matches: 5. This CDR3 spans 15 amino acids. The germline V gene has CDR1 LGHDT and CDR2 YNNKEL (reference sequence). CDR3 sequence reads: CASSQGLRGAETQYF. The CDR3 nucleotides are TGTGCCAGCAGCCAAGGGTTGCGGGGGGCAGAGACCCAGTACTTC.

In DNA form, the CDR3 reads TGTGCCAGCAGCCAACAGGGTCTGGGAAGGGACGGTGGCTACACCTTC. Translating gives CASSQQGLGRDGGYTF. The J gene is TRBJ1-2, the V gene TRBV3-1 (or the pseudogene TRBV3-2); D may be TRBD1 (5 bases). This CDR3 comprises 16 residues. From germline, CDR1 is LGHDT and CDR2 YNNKEL (reference sequence). V lost 2 bases to trimming and J lost 7 bases, with 20 bases between them.

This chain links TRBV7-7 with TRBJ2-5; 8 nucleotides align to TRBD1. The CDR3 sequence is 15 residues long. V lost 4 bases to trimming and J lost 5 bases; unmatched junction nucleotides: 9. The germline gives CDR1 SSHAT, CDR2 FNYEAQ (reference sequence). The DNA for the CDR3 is TGTGCCAGCAGCTGGGGGGCAGGGGGCATGGAGACCCAGTACTTC. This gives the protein CASSWGAGGMETQYF.

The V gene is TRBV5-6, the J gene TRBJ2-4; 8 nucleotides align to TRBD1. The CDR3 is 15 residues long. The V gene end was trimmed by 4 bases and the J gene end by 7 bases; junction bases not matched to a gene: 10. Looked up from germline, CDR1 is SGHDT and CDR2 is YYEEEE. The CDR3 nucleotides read TGTGCCAGCAGCGAAACCGGGACAGGCGACAACATTCAGTACTTC. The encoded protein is CASSETGTGDNIQYF.

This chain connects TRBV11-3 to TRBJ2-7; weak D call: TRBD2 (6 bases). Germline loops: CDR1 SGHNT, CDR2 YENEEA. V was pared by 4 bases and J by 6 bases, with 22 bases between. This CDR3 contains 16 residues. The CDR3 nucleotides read TGTGCCAGCAGCTCCAGATTTTCCGGGAGCTCCCCCGAGCAGTACTTC. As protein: CASSSRFSGSSPEQYF.

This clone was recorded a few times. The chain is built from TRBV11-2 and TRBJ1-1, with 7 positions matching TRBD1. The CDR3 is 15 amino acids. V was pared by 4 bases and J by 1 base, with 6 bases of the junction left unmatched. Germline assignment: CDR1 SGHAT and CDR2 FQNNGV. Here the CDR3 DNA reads TGTGCCAGCAGCTCGGCTGGACAGGAGAACACTGAAGCTTTCTTT. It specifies CASSSAGQENTEAFF.

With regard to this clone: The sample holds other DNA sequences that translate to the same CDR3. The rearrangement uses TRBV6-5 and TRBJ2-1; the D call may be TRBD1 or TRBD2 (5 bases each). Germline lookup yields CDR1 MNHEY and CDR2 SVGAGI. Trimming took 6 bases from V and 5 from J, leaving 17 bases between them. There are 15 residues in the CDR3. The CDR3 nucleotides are TGTGCCAGCAGCCCCGGCCGGGGCGGCCACAATGAGCAGTTCTTC. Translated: CASSPGRGGHNEQFF.

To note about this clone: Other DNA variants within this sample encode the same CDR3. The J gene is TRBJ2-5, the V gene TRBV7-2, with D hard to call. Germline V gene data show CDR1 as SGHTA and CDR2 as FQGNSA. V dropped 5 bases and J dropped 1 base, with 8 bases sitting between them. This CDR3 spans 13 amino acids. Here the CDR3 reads CASSLTPQETQYF. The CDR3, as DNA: TGTGCCAGCAGCCTGACACCCCAAGAGACCCAGTACTTC.

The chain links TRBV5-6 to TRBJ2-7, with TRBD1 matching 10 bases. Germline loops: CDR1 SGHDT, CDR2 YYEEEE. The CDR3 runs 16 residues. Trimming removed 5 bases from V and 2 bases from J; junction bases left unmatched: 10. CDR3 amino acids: CASSGTGAAVPYEQYF. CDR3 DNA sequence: TGTGCCAGCAGTGGGACAGGGGCCGCCGTCCCCTACGAGCAGTACTTC. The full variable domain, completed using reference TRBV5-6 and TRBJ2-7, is DAGVTQSPTHLIKTRGQQVTLRCSPKSGHDTVSWYQQALGQGPQFIFQYYEEEERQRGNFPDRFSGHQFPNYSSELNVNALLLGDSALYLCASSGTGAAVPYEQYFGPGTRLTVT.

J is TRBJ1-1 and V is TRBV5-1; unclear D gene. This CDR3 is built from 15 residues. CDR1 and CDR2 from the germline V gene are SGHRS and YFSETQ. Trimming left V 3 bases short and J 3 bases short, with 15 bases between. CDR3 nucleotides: TGCGCCAGCAGCTGGCTGGTGGGGTTGGACACTGAAGCTTTCTTT. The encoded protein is CASSWLVGLDTEAFF.

CDR3 nucleotides: TGCGCCAGCAGCCAAGATCCTCCAATGGGTGTAGGGGCCTCCTACGAGCAGTACTTC. This gives the protein CASSQDPPMGVGASYEQYF. V gene TRBV4-1 combines with J gene TRBJ2-7; D possibly corresponds to TRBD1 (5 bases). CDR1 MGHRA and CDR2 YSYEKL come from the germline V gene. The CDR3 runs 19 residues. V was trimmed by 0 bases and J by 0 bases, leaving 21 bases between them.

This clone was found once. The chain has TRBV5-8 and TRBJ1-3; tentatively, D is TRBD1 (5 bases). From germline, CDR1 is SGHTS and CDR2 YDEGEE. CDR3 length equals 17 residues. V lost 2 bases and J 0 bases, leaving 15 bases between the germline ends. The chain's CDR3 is CASSLITGTFSGNTIYF. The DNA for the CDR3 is TGTGCCAGCAGCTTAATTACAGGCACTTTCTCTGGAAACACCATATATTTT.